These T cell receptor beta chains were read from a single sample in a study of cytomegalovirus exposure and HLA in healthy donors. Using immunoSEQ multiplex PCR, the repertoire was profiled, and TCRdb retains in-frame clones only, with some absent. The sample lists 130,000 or so clones, about two thirds occurring once. Sequencing input: PBMCs. The receptor source for this set is a man between 50 and 59 years old in good health and CMV-seropositive. CDR3s include the opening cysteine and the closing phenylalanine or tryptophan. The D gene is left open where the match is weak. Some rows mark clone size as missing; the rest say once, few, many or name a class of expanded clone.

>TRBJ1-6|NA|NA|TRBV4-1
TGCGCCAGCAGCGGGGTCCCGGGGGATTTTTCACCCCTCCACTTT
CASSGVPGDFSPLHF
>TRBJ1-2|NA|few|TRBV5-1
TGCGCCAGCAGCTTGTCGGGGGGACTCTATGGCTACACCTTC
CASSLSGGLYGYTF
>TRBJ2-3|TRBD1|few|TRBV6-4
TGTGCCAGCAGTGACGGGACAGGGGGCACAGATACGCAGTATTTT
CASSDGTGGTDTQYF
>TRBJ2-3|TRBD2|NA|TRBV5-1
TGCGCCAGCAGCTTGTTAGCGGGGACTAGCACAGATACGCAGTATTTT
CASSLLAGTSTDTQYF
>TRBJ1-1|TRBD1|NA|TRBV2
TGTGCCAGCAGTAGGGGACAGGGCCCTGAAGCTTTCTTT
CASSRGQGPEAFF
>TRBJ2-7|TRBD1|once|TRBV7-6
TGTGCCAGCAGACCGGGACAGGGTGAGGGTTCCTACGAGCAGTACTTC
CASRPGQGEGSYEQYF
>TRBJ1-5|NA|once|TRBV27
TGTGCCAGCAGTCTACTACAGGGAAATCAGCCCCAGCATTTT
CASSLLQGNQPQHF
>TRBJ2-3|NA|NA|TRBV7-8
TGTGCCAGCAGCTGGGACTTTACCACAGATACGCAGTATTTT
CASSWDFTTDTQYF
>TRBJ2-3|NA|NA|TRBV27
TGTGCCAGCAGGACTACCTCTAGCACAGATACGCAGTATTTT
CASRTTSSTDTQYF
>TRBJ2-2|NA|few|TRBV9
TGTGCCAGCAGCCCCCAAATTAGCACCGGGGAGCTGTTTTTT
CASSPQISTGELFF
>TRBJ2-3|TRBD2|NA|TRBV12-5
TGTGCTAGTCTGAGAGCGGGGGGGCTTTCAGATACGCAGTATTTT
CASLRAGGLSDTQYF
>TRBJ1-5|NA|once|TRBV28
TGTGCCAGCAGTGAGGGATTTGGCGGTCAGCCCCAGCATTTT
CASSEGFGGQPQHF
>TRBJ2-3|TRBD2|NA|TRBV27
TGTGCCAGCAGCCGAAGCGGGGACACAGATACGCAGTATTTT
CASSRSGDTDTQYF
>TRBJ2-5|TRBD2|NA|TRBV12-5
TGTGCTAGTGGTTTCGGGGGTAGCGGGGGAAGTCAAGAGACCCAGTACTTC
CASGFGGSGGSQETQYF
>TRBJ2-3|TRBD2|NA|TRBV4-1
TGCGCCAGCAGCCAAACGGGACTAGCGGGACGCACAGATACGCAGTATTTT
CASSQTGLAGRTDTQYF
>TRBJ2-5|NA|NA|TRBV4-3
TGCGCCAGCAGCCAAGAAGTAAACCCGATCGGGACCCAGTACTTC
CASSQEVNPIGTQYF
>TRBJ1-1|NA|many|TRBV13
TGTGCCAGCAGCTTAGAAAGGGGGAACACTGAAGCTTTCTTT
CASSLERGNTEAFF
>TRBJ2-5|NA|once|TRBV9
TGTGCCAGCAGCGTAGGGGGCCTACCCCAAGAGACCCAGTACTTC
CASSVGGLPQETQYF
>TRBJ2-5|TRBD2|NA|TRBV7-9
TGTGCCAGCAGCACCAGCGGGATAGAGACCCAGTACTTC
CASSTSGIETQYF
>TRBJ2-1|NA|NA|TRBV4-1
TGCGCCAGCTCCAAAGCTGGGGCCCTCAATGAGCAGTTCTTC
CASSKAGALNEQFF
>TRBJ2-7|TRBD1|NA|TRBV15
TGTGCCACCAGCAGTGCCGGGACAGGCATCTACGAGCAGTACTTC
CATSSAGTGIYEQYF
>TRBJ2-7|NA|NA|TRBV2
TGTGCCAGCAGCCCCGGAGACGAGCAGTACTTC
CASSPGDEQYF
>TRBJ2-3|TRBD2|NA|TRBV5-4
TGTGCCAGCAGCGCGGGGGGTAGCGGGGGGAAGGCAGATACGCAGTATTTT
CASSAGGSGGKADTQYF
>TRBJ1-3|NA|NA|TRBV9
TGTGCCAGCAGCGTAGGGGGGGGTGGAAACACCATATATTTT
CASSVGGGGNTIYF
>TRBJ2-1|TRBD2|once|TRBV7-9
TGTGCCAGCAGCTTAATTAGCGGGGGATACAATGAGCAGTTCTTC
CASSLISGGYNEQFF
>TRBJ2-6|NA|NA|TRBV7-8
TGTGCCAGCAGTCACGACATCTCTGGGGCCAACGTCCTGACTTTC
CASSHDISGANVLTF
>TRBJ1-2|TRBD1|NA|TRBV27
TGTGCCAGCAGACAGCACGGGACAGCCCAGTCCCTTGGCTATGGCTACACCTTC
CASRQHGTAQSLGYGYTF
>TRBJ2-2|TRBD2|once|TRBV4-1
TGCGCCAGCAGCCAGGGACTAGCGGGGGTCACCGGGGAGCTGTTTTTT
CASSQGLAGVTGELFF
>TRBJ1-2|NA|NA|TRBV27
TGTGCCAGCAGCTTAAACTCTAACTATGGCTACACCTTC
CASSLNSNYGYTF
>TRBJ1-2|TRBD1|NA|TRBV6-1
TGTGCCAGCAGTCGGATGCGACAGGGTGCGGATGGCTACACCTTC
CASSRMRQGADGYTF
>TRBJ1-5|NA|NA|TRBV6-6
TGTGCCAGCAGTTACGCAGGCAGCCTGAATCAGCCCCAGCATTTT
CASSYAGSLNQPQHF
>TRBJ1-3|NA|NA|TRBV6-1
TGTGCCAGCAGTGAAGCGTTTCTTCAGGGGATGGGTTTTGGAAACACCATATATTTT
CASSEAFLQGMGFGNTIYF
>TRBJ1-2|NA|NA|TRBV5-1
TGCGCCAGCAGCCCACAGGGTAACTATGGCTACACCTTC
CASSPQGNYGYTF
>TRBJ1-5|NA|few|TRBV4-1
TGCGCCAGCAGCCAAGGCGGGGGGGATCAGCCCCAGCATTTT
CASSQGGGDQPQHF
>TRBJ1-1|NA|once|TRBV5-1
TGCGCCAGCAGCTTGCCGGGAGGCACTGAAGCTTTCTTT
CASSLPGGTEAFF
>TRBJ1-3|NA|NA|TRBV2
TGTGCCAGCAGCGCACAGCCCAGCTCTGGAAACACCATATATTTT
CASSAQPSSGNTIYF
>TRBJ2-7|NA|NA|TRBV7-2
TGTGCCAGCAGCATCCCAGGGGCCTACGAGCAGTACTTC
CASSIPGAYEQYF
>TRBJ1-2|TRBD1|NA|TRBV5-1
TGCGCCAGCAGCTACACCGGGGACCACAGGGGGTCGGAAGAAGGTGGCTACACCTTC
CASSYTGDHRGSEEGGYTF
>TRBJ1-5|NA|few|TRBV7-8
TGTGCCAGCAGCTTAGATCGGGGACAACGGCAGCCCCAGCATTTT
CASSLDRGQRQPQHF
>TRBJ2-7|NA|NA|TRBV7-8
TGTGCCAGCAGCTTAGTTTTTGAGTCCTACGAGCAGTACTTC
CASSLVFESYEQYF
>TRBJ1-2|TRBD1|NA|TRBV10-3
TGTGCCATCAGCGGACAGGAATATGGCTACACCTTC
CAISGQEYGYTF
>TRBJ1-1|NA|NA|TRBV19
TGTGCCAGTAGTATTGACAGGCCCATGAACACTGAAGCTTTCTTT
CASSIDRPMNTEAFF
>TRBJ1-1|NA|NA|TRBV28
TGTGCCAGCAGTTACAGGAACACTGAAGCTTTCTTT
CASSYRNTEAFF
>TRBJ1-1|NA|NA|TRBV19
TGTGCCAGTAGTCCCCGAGGGGGAAGCACTGAAGCTTTCTTT
CASSPRGGSTEAFF
>TRBJ2-5|NA|few|TRBV4-1
TGCGCCAGCAGCCAAGAGCGACCTCAGGGGACCCAGTACTTC
CASSQERPQGTQYF